Below are 24 T cell receptor beta chains sequenced from a single sample in a study of Graves' ophthalmopathy and Graves' hyperthyroidism (dated by TCRdb to the late 2010s). The sequencing machine was an Illumina HiSeq 2000. For repertoire sequencing, the TCR beta CDR3 regions were amplified from RNA transcripts. A first-round RT-PCR used HTBI primers with the Qiagen OneStep RT-PCR kit, followed by a second-round multiplex PCR, size selection and purification. TCRdb itself trimmed the public reads at Q25 with fastp, ran MiXCR and retained productive beta chains. Rows are combined by CDR3 protein, so each entry shows the most common genes and DNA. This sample is represented by about 24,000 distinct CDR3 sequences; 48% of them were singletons. About 7% of the sample is held by the ten biggest clonotypes. The sequenced sample consisted of peripheral blood. Receptors were obtained from an adult woman with stable Graves' hyperthyroidism.

This clonotype showed up many times. Compared with germline, one end of the junction differs, possibly owing to a read error. This chain connects TRBV7-9 to TRBJ2-6; TRBD1 is a possible D gene (5 bases). The CDR3 consists of 14 residues. The germline CDR1 and CDR2 sequences are SEHNR and FQNEAQ (reference sequence). CDR3: CASGLQAGANVLTF. In DNA form, the CDR3 reads TGTGCCAGCGGCTTACAGGCTGGGGCCAACGTCCTGACTTTC. Using reference TRBV7-9 and TRBJ2-6 for the parts outside the CDR3, the full variable domain is DTGVSQNPRHKITKRGQNVTFRCDPISEHNRLYWYRQTLGQGPEFLTYFQNEAQLEKSRLLSDRFSAERPKGSFSTLEIQRTEQGDSAMYLCASGLQAGANVLTFGAGSRLTVL.

This clonotype was picked up a small number of times. The chain couples TRBV7-8 to TRBJ2-7; TRBD1 might be the D (5 bases). The CDR3 is made up of 16 amino acids. Germline V CDR1 and CDR2: SGHVS, FQNEAQ. Trimming removed 4 bases at V and 2 bases at J, with 18 bases between. Here the CDR3 DNA reads TGTGCCAGCAGCTCCCGACCCCAGGGATCCCCCTACGAGCAGTACTTC. This translates into CASSSRPQGSPYEQYF.

This clonotype was observed at least ten times. The chain joins TRBV18 to TRBJ1-6, with TRBD1 matching 7 bases. V lost 3 bases to trimming and J lost 5 bases; unmatched junction nucleotides: 7. This CDR3 region has 16 residues. Per the germline V gene, CDR1 is KGHSH and CDR2 is LQKENI. CDR3 sequence reads: CASSPLLDRDNSPLHF. CDR3 sequence (DNA): TGTGCCAGCTCACCGCTCCTAGACAGGGATAATTCACCCCTCCACTTT.

This sequence joins TRBV10-1 and TRBJ2-1; 8 nucleotides agree with TRBD1. The CDR3 consists of 14 residues. With V trimmed by 3 bases and J by 3 bases, 1 base remained unmatched. Germline-derived CDR1 and CDR2 are WNHNN and SYGVQD (reference sequence). CDR3 protein: CASSDTGGYNEQFF. The DNA of the CDR3 is TGCGCCAGCAGTGACACAGGGGGCTACAATGAGCAGTTCTTC.

Ten or more counts support this clonotype. This chain connects TRBV6-2 or TRBV6-3 to TRBJ2-5; TRBD2 agrees at 11 bases. CDR1 is MNHEY, CDR2 SVGEGT, per germline. Trimming removed 6 bases from V and 5 bases from J; junction bases left unmatched: 8. CDR3 length: 15 residues. CDR3 sequence (DNA): TGTGCCAGCAGACGACCTCTAGCGGGAGGCGAGACCCAGTACTTC. This encodes CASRRPLAGGETQYF.

The sample holds many counts of this clonotype. This could be a read error, since a much larger clone is one nucleotide away. The CDR3 loop reads CSARDTSGSYSAYEQYF. The CDR3 nucleotides read TGCAGTGCTAGAGATACTAGCGGGAGTTACAGCGCCTACGAGCAGTACTTC. This chain links TRBV20-1 with TRBJ2-7; 11 nucleotides agree with TRBD2. The CDR3 totals 17 residues. After removal of 0 bases from V and 2 bases from J, the junction contained 9 bases not matched to a gene. Germline-derived CDR1 and CDR2 are DFQATT and SNEGSKA (reference sequence).

The gene calls are TRBV29-1 and TRBJ1-2; D ambiguous. Trimming pared 3 bases from V and 2 bases from J, leaving 10 bases between. In germline, CDR1 is SQVTM, CDR2 ANQGSEA. This CDR3 comprises 13 residues. This CDR3 is CSVDGPKNYGYTF. For the CDR3, the DNA is TGCAGCGTTGACGGCCCTAAGAACTATGGCTACACCTTC. Together with reference TRBV29-1 and TRBJ1-2, the CDR3 gives the full variable domain: SAVISQKPSRDICQRGTSLTIQCQVDSQVTMMFWYRQQPGQSLTLIATANQGSEATYESGFVIDKFPISRPNLTFSTLTVSNMSPEDSSIYLCSVDGPKNYGYTFGSGTRLTVV.

This rearrangement joins TRBV2 to TRBJ1-5, with a weak D call TRBD1 (5 bases). The CDR3 is 13 amino acids. V was shortened by 2 bases and J by 4 bases, with 6 bases between the two germline ends. The germline V gene encodes CDR1 SNHLY and CDR2 FYNNEI. CDR3 region: CASSEQGNQPQHF. The CDR3 DNA is TGTGCCAGCAGTGAACAGGGAAATCAGCCCCAGCATTTT.

In its sample, this clonotype was seen once. The chain uses TRBV15 and TRBJ2-7, with D tentatively TRBD2 (6 bases). CDR1 is LNHNV, CDR2 YYDKDF, per germline (reference sequence). Trimming removed 3 bases from V and 2 bases from J, with 23 bases in between. CDR3 length: 18 amino acids. The CDR3 region is CATSSGPVQDGTPYEQYF. In DNA, the CDR3 is TGTGCCACCAGCAGTGGGCCGGTTCAGGACGGGACTCCCTACGAGCAGTACTTC.

By proportion, this clonotype is medium-sized. The rearrangement links TRBV6-1 to TRBJ1-6; no reliable D call. The CDR3 consists of 13 residues. Germline assignment: CDR1 MNHNS and CDR2 SASEGT. V lost 1 base and J lost 8, with 6 bases in between. DNA for the CDR3: TGTGCCAGCAGTGAAGATCTGGATTCACCCCTCCACTTT. Amino acid sequence: CASSEDLDSPLHF.

This clonotype was recorded a few times. The rearrangement uses TRBV15 and TRBJ1-2; 7 bases map to TRBD1. Germline V lookup: CDR1 LNHNV, CDR2 YYDKDF (reference sequence). The CDR3 covers 14 residues. The junction had 5 bases not matched to a gene; V was cut back by 4 bases and J by 3 bases. The CDR3 coding sequence is TGTGCCACCAGCATCCGGACAGGAGACTATGGCTACACCTTC. It translates to CATSIRTGDYGYTF.

This clonotype ranks as medium-sized. Written as DNA, the CDR3 is TGTGCCAGCCAACCCCCTACAGGGGAGTATAATGAAAAACTGTTTTTT. This gives the protein CASQPPTGEYNEKLFF. This sequence joins TRBV7-8 and TRBJ1-4, with 7 bases identical to TRBD1. The CDR3 spans 16 residues. Germline trimming cut 8 bases from V and 4 bases from J; bases unmatched to any gene: 13. Germline V gene lookup returns CDR1 SGHVS and CDR2 FQNEAQ.

The chain employs TRBV28 and TRBJ2-7, with D unclear. V lost 3 bases and J 2 bases, leaving 11 bases between the germline ends. This CDR3 has 14 residues. Germline V CDR1 and CDR2: MDHEN, SYDVKM. CDR3 amino acids: CASSLGLNPYEQYF. The CDR3 DNA reads TGTGCCAGCAGTTTGGGCCTAAACCCCTACGAGCAGTACTTC.

CDR3 bases: TGTGCCAGCAGTTCCGGGACAGGGTTACGCTATGGCTACACCTTC. Its translation: CASSSGTGLRYGYTF. The J gene is TRBJ1-2, the V gene TRBV7-2; 9 nucleotides match TRBD1. The CDR3 is made up of 15 amino acids. The V gene end was trimmed by 6 bases and the J gene end by 4 bases; junction bases not matched to a gene: 9. The V gene's germline CDR1 is SGHTA and CDR2 FQGNSA.

The gene calls are TRBV7-3 and TRBJ2-7; 9 bases align to TRBD1. CDR3 length equals 16 residues. Germline V gene sequence: CDR1 SGHTA, CDR2 FQGTGA. This CDR3 reads CGKAAYEGQGTDEQYF. CDR3 bases: TGTGGCAAAGCAGCTTATGAGGGACAGGGAACCGACGAGCAGTACTTC.

The chain joins TRBV2 to TRBJ2-1, with 7 bases lining up with TRBD1. This CDR3 is 14 amino acids long. Germline trimming cut 6 bases from V and 5 bases from J; bases unmatched to any gene: 7. Looked up from germline, CDR1 is SNHLY and CDR2 is FYNNEI. The CDR3 DNA sequence: TGTGCCAGCAGAGTACAGGGGCCACACAATGAGCAGTTCTTC. This translates into CASRVQGPHNEQFF.

This rearrangement joins TRBV20-1 to TRBJ2-3; possibly TRBD1 or TRBD2 for D (5 bases each). This CDR3 has 13 residues. V lost 8 bases to trimming and J lost 5 bases, with 17 bases between them. In germline, CDR1 is DFQATT, CDR2 SNEGSKA (reference sequence). In DNA form, the CDR3 reads TGCAGTTACACCGGGACCTCGGTAGATACGCAGTATTTT. Its translation: CSYTGTSVDTQYF.

This rearrangement joins TRBV5-6 to TRBJ2-3; TRBD2 matches at 10 bases. The germline V gene encodes CDR1 SGHDT and CDR2 YYEEEE. The J segment lost 2 bases and the V segment lost 5 bases, leaving 5 bases of the junction unmatched. CDR3 length: 15 residues. The CDR3 DNA reads as TGTGCCAGCAGGCTAGCGGGAGCCCCCACAGATACGCAGTATTTT. This gives the protein CASRLAGAPTDTQYF.

This clonotype was found many times. CDR3 region: CASSRRGHEQYF. The CDR3 DNA sequence: TGTGCCAGTAGTCGCAGGGGGCACGAGCAGTACTTC. The J gene is TRBJ2-7, the V gene TRBV19; 8 nucleotides line up with TRBD1. CDR3 length: 12 residues. The germline CDR1 and CDR2 sequences are LNHDA and SQIVND (reference sequence). Losses at the gene ends were 5 bases for V and 5 bases for J; bases not matched to a gene: 2.

This clonotype has just one count. The CDR3 sequence: CSVVGGQGYGYTF. The CDR3 nucleotides read TGCAGCGTTGTCGGGGGGCAAGGCTATGGCTACACCTTC. The V gene is TRBV29-1, the J gene TRBJ1-2, with D maybe TRBD1 (6 bases). Trimming cost V 4 bases and J 4 bases, with 13 bases left between them. CDR1 is SQVTM and CDR2 is ANQGSEA in the germline V gene. This CDR3 is 13 amino acids long.

This rearrangement joins TRBV12-3 or TRBV12-4 to TRBJ1-2; no firm D call. This CDR3 region has 12 residues. V was pared by 4 bases and J by 4 bases, with 7 bases between. The CDR3 is CASSWAGYGYTF. CDR3 DNA sequence: TGTGCCAGCAGTTGGGCGGGCTATGGCTACACCTTC.

This clonotype was recorded at least ten times. V and J are TRBV4-1 and TRBJ1-4; TRBD1 agrees at 9 bases. This CDR3 is built from 15 residues. With 3 bases clipped from V and 8 bases from J, the junction kept 7 bases outside the gene matches. Germline CDR1 is MGHRA and CDR2 is YSYEKL. CDR3 bases: TGCGCCAGCAGCCACCGGGACAGGGATAGGGAAAAACTGTTTTTT. Amino acids: CASSHRDRDREKLFF.

This clonotype was counted ten times or more. This chain connects TRBV30 to TRBJ2-1; maybe TRBD2 (5 bases). The CDR3 sequence is 11 residues long. Between the trimmed V and J ends, which lost 7 bases and 4 bases, there was a span of 8 bases. Germline V gene data show CDR1 as GTSNPN and CDR2 as SVGIG (reference sequence). The chain's CDR3 is CASGLYNEQFF. CDR3 coding DNA: TGTGCCTCCGGACTTTACAATGAGCAGTTCTTC.

This clonotype was seen repeatedly, ten times or more. The chain couples TRBV9 to TRBJ2-6; D not resolved. With 4 bases removed from V and 2 bases from J, the gap between germline ends came to 7 bases. Germline V lookup: CDR1 SGDLS, CDR2 YYNGEE. The CDR3 runs to 14 residues. In DNA, the CDR3 is TGTGCCAGCAGCACCCCCCCTGGGGCCAACGTCCTGACTTTC. Protein sequence: CASSTPPGANVLTF. Variable domain in full (rest from reference TRBV9 and TRBJ2-6): DSGVTQTPKHLITATGQRVTLRCSPRSGDLSVYWYQQSLDQGLQFLIQYYNGEERAKGNILERFSAQQFPDLHSELNLSSLELGDSALYFCASSTPPGANVLTFGAGSRLTVL.